Here is one T cell receptor beta chain with its context. Its antigen is currently unknown. This record belongs to a study of CD8 T cells in ankylosing spondylitis. V gave up 6 bases and J gave up 0 bases, with 10 bases separating them. The CDR3 runs to 14 residues. Germline CDR1 LGHNT, CDR2 FRNRAP. For TCR beta, libraries came from quantitative 5'-RACE with molecular barcodes. One entry per CDR3 protein results from TCRdb running MiXCR on the 5' RACE reads. The table lists under 850,000 distinct CDR3 sequences, roughly 19% of them singletons. Findings and caveats of the study: Earlier literature documents some of the motif variants in reactive arthritis synovial fluid and blood. There was reportedly significant enrichment of clones that were disease-linked in matched ankylosing spondylitis synovial fluid. A motif in TCR beta, a set of under ten highly homologous variants, appeared characteristic of ankylosing spondylitis blood.

The sequenced sample was blood, either unsorted or a sorted T cell fraction (not recorded which). The chain joins TRBV12-5 to TRBJ2-3, with D perhaps TRBD1 (5 bases). The clonotype originates from a male donor with ankylosing spondylitis. The CDR3: CASGRQISTDTQYF. The CDR3 nucleotides are TGTGCTAGTGGCCGACAGATCAGCACAGATACGCAGTATTTT. Based on the CDR3 plus reference TRBV12-5 and TRBJ2-3, the full variable domain is DARVTQTPRHKVTEMGQEVTMRCQPILGHNTVFWYRQTMMQGLELLAYFRNRAPLDDSGMPKDRFSAEMPDATLATLKIQPSEPRDSAVYFCASGRQISTDTQYFGPGTRLTVL.